The rows below give T cell receptor beta chains drawn from one sample of a study of blood T cell repertoires in COVID-19. Sequencing used immunoSEQ multiplex PCR; TCRdb keeps in-frame clones, though not all of them. The sample carries about 220,000 clones, approximately 85% recorded once. Sample: peripheral blood. Receptors originate from a man aged 50 to 60 who had recovered from COVID-19. The CDR3 runs from the conserved cysteine through the conserved F or W. A D gene is named only where the DNA matches it firmly. Clone size is not always given. Where it is, it says once, few, many or a class for expanded clones.

>TRBV7-9|TRBJ1-5|.|.
TGTGCCAGCAGCTTCAGCTTGACAGGCAATAGCAATCAGCCCCAGCATTTT
CASSFSLTGNSNQPQHF
>TRBV6-5|TRBJ1-5|.|TRBD1
TGTGCCAGCAGTTCAGACAGGGGCCCCAATCAGCCCCAGCATTTT
CASSSDRGPNQPQHF
>TRBV4-1|TRBJ2-7|few|.
TGCGCCAGCAGCCAAGTTCCAGGCGGGTCCTACGAGCAGTACTTC
CASSQVPGGSYEQYF
>TRBV4-1|TRBJ1-2|.|TRBD1
TGCGCCAGCAGCCAAGAATGGACAGGGGGCTATGGCTACACCTTC
CASSQEWTGGYGYTF
>TRBV5-1|TRBJ1-4|.|.
TGCGCCAGCAGCGGTACAGGATCAACTAATGAAAAACTGTTTTTT
CASSGTGSTNEKLFF
>TRBV18|TRBJ2-5|once|.
TGTGCCAGCTCACCTTCCCCACAACAGACCCAGTACTTC
CASSPSPQQTQYF
>TRBV5-1|TRBJ2-1|.|TRBD2
TGCGCCAGCAGCTTGCAGCCTAGCGGGAGGACAGAAAATGAGCAGTTCTTC
CASSLQPSGRTENEQFF
>TRBV27|TRBJ2-1|.|.
TGTGCCACAAAAAGGCGGGCCTCCAATGAGCATGAGCAGTTCTTC
CATKRRASNEHEQFF
>TRBV5-1|TRBJ1-1|once|TRBD1
TGCGCCAGCAGCTTAACGGGACAGGAACTTGGGAAAGCTTTCTTT
CASSLTGQELGKAFF
>TRBV6-5|TRBJ1-3|.|.
TGTGCCAGCTTAGACAGGAGAAGCTCTGGAAACACCATATATTTT
CASLDRRSSGNTIYF
>TRBV5-4|TRBJ2-3|.|TRBD2
TGTGCCAGCAGCCCCCGCGGGGGGCATACGCAGTATTTT
CASSPRGGHTQYF
>TRBV18|TRBJ2-1|.|TRBD2
TGTGCCAGCTCACCTCCCGGGACTAGCGTGTACAATGAGCAGTTCTTC
CASSPPGTSVYNEQFF
>TRBV7-2|TRBJ2-7|.|.
TGTGCCAGCAGCTTAGCGGTTTTTGCGGGGTACGAGCAGTACTTC
CASSLAVFAGYEQYF
>TRBV7-8|TRBJ2-7|.|TRBD2
TGTGCCAGCAGTCCTCTACTAGCGGGAGACCGCGAGCAGTACTTC
CASSPLLAGDREQYF
>TRBV19|TRBJ1-1|.|TRBD1
TGTGCCAGTAGTATAGATCGGGACAGGGATGAAGCTTTCTTT
CASSIDRDRDEAFF
>TRBV6-2/TRBV6-3|TRBJ1-5|.|.
TGTGCCAGCAGTTACCCTCTAGGGACAACTAATAGCAATCAGCCCCAGCATTTT
CASSYPLGTTNSNQPQHF
>TRBV4-1|TRBJ1-5|.|.
TGCGCCAGCAGCCAAGAACAGGGTGTTCGAGAACAGCCCCAGCATTTT
CASSQEQGVREQPQHF
>TRBV2|TRBJ2-7|.|.
TGTGCCAGCAGTGAACAGGGGGGCGGCGACGAGCAGTACTTC
CASSEQGGGDEQYF
>TRBV5-5|TRBJ1-4|once|.
TGTGCCAGCACCCCGTTGGCTGCAACTAATGAAAAACTGTTTTTT
CASTPLAATNEKLFF
>TRBV4-1|TRBJ2-2|.|.
TGCGCCAGCAGCCCGCACAGGGTACCGAACACCGGGGAGCTGTTTTTT
CASSPHRVPNTGELFF
>TRBV28|TRBJ2-7|.|.
TGTGCCAGCAGCCCCTCTATAGAGCAGTACTTC
CASSPSIEQYF
>TRBV28|TRBJ2-7|.|.
TGTGCCAGCAGTCTGCTCCAGGGGGAGCAGTACTTC
CASSLLQGEQYF
>TRBV5-1|TRBJ2-3|.|TRBD2
TGCGCCAGCAGCGGGGGGCGCGGACTAGCGGGAGACCAGAATACGCAGTATTTT
CASSGGRGLAGDQNTQYF
>TRBV5-1|TRBJ1-1|.|TRBD1
TGCGCCAGCAGCTCCACAGGGGGCCGGGTGAACACTGAAGCTTTCTTT
CASSSTGGRVNTEAFF
>TRBV19|TRBJ2-2|.|TRBD2
TGTGCCAGTCGGACTAGCGGGAGCGGTAGCACCGGGGAGCTGTTTTTT
CASRTSGSGSTGELFF
>TRBV7-6|TRBJ2-3|few|TRBD2
TGTGCCAGCAGCTTAGCGGGAGGGGCAGATACGCAGTATTTT
CASSLAGGADTQYF
>TRBV18|TRBJ1-5|once|TRBD1
TGTGCCAGCTCACCCCGGACAGGGGAGAATCAGCCCCAGCATTTT
CASSPRTGENQPQHF
>TRBV27|TRBJ1-5|few|TRBD1
TGTGCCAGCAGTTTATTCGGACAGGATAGCAATCAGCCCCAGCATTTT
CASSLFGQDSNQPQHF
>TRBV3-1/TRBV3-2|TRBJ1-1|.|.
TGTGCCAGCAGCCCCTTTGCGGGAGAGAACACTGAAGCTTTCTTT
CASSPFAGENTEAFF
>TRBV3-1/TRBV3-2|TRBJ2-1|once|TRBD2
TGTGCCAGCAGCCCAGGGTTACTAGCGGGAGTTATCGATGAGCAGTTCTTC
CASSPGLLAGVIDEQFF
>TRBV9|TRBJ2-4|.|.
TGTGCCAGCAGCGCGCGAGGGGACTTAGCCAAAAACATTCAGTACTTC
CASSARGDLAKNIQYF
>TRBV11-2|TRBJ2-1|.|TRBD2
TGTGCCAGCAGCTTATTACTAGCGGGCTCCTACAATGAGCAGTTCTTC
CASSLLLAGSYNEQFF
>TRBV6-5|TRBJ2-5|.|.
TGTGCCAGTCAGTTCTCAGGGAACCAAGAGACCCAGTACTTC
CASQFSGNQETQYF
>TRBV24-1|TRBJ2-1|.|TRBD2
TGTGCCACCAGTGTTACAAGGTTGACTAGCGCAAACAATGAGCAGTTCTTC
CATSVTRLTSANNEQFF
>TRBV18|TRBJ2-1|.|.
TGTGCCAGCTCACCTGGAGGTTTAGGCAATGAGCAGTTCTTC
CASSPGGLGNEQFF
>TRBV25-1|TRBJ2-1|.|TRBD1
TGTGCCAGCAGTGATACCTTCACAGGGGCCTCCTACAATGAGCAGTTCTTC
CASSDTFTGASYNEQFF
>TRBV19|TRBJ1-1|.|.
TGTGCCAGTAGTTCCCCCGGGAGTGTGCGGACTGAAGCTTTCTTT
CASSSPGSVRTEAFF
>TRBV19|TRBJ1-5|.|TRBD1
TGTGCCAGTAGTATAGCGCCCGACAGGGGGGATCAGCCCCAGCATTTT
CASSIAPDRGDQPQHF